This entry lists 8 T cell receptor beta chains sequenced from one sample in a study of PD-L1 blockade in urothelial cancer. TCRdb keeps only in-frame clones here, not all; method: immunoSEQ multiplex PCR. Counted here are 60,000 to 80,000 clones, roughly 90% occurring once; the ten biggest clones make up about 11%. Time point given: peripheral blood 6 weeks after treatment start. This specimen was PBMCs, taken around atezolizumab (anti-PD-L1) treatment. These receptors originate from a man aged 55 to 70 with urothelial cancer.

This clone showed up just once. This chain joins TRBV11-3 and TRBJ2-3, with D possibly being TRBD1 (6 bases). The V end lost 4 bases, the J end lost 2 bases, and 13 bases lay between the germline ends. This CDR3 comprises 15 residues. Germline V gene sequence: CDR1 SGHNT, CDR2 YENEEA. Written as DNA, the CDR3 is TGTGCCAGCAGCTCCACAGGGATTATCACAGATACGCAGTATTTT. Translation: CASSSTGIITDTQYF.

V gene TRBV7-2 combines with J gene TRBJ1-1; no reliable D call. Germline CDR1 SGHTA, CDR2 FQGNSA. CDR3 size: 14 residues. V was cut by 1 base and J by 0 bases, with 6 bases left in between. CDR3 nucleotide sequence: TGTGCCAGCAGCTTAGTAGAAATGAACACTGAAGCTTTCTTT. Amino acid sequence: CASSLVEMNTEAFF.

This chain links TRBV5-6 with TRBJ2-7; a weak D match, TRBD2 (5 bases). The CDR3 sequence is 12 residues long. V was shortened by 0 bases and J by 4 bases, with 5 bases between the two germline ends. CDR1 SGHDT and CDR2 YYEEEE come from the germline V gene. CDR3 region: CASSLGTYEQYF. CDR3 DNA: TGTGCCAGCAGCTTGGGGACTTACGAGCAGTACTTC.

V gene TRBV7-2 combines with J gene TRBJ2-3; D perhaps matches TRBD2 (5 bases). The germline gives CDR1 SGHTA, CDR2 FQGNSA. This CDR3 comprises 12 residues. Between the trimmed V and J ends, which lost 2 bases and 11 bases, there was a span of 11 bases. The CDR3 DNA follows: TGTGCCAGCAGCTTATGGGAGAGTAAGCAGTATTTT. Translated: CASSLWESKQYF.

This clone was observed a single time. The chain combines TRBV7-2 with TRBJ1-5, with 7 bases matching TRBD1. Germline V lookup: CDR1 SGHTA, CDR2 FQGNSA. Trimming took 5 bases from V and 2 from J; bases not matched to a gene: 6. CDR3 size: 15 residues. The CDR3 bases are TGTGCCAGCAGCCGAACAGGGGTTGGCAATCAGCCCCAGCATTTT. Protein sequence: CASSRTGVGNQPQHF.

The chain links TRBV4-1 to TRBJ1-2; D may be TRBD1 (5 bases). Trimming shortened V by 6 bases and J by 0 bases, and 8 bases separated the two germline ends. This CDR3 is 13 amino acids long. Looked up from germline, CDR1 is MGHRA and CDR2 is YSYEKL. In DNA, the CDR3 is TGCGCCAGCAGAGACAGCTCTAACTATGGCTACACCTTC. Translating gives CASRDSSNYGYTF.

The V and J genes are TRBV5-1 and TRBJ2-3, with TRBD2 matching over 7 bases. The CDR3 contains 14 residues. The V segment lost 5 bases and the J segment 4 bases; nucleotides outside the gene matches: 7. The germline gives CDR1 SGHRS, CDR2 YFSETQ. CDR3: CASRAGPPSDTQYF. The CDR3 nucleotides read TGCGCCAGCAGAGCGGGACCCCCGTCAGATACGCAGTATTTT.

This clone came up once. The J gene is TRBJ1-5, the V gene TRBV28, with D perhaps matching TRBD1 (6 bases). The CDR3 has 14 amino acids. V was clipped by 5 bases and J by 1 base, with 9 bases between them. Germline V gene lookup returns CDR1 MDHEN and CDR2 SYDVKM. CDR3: CASSRDTSNQPQHF. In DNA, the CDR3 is TGTGCCAGCAGTCGGGACACCAGCAATCAGCCCCAGCATTTT.